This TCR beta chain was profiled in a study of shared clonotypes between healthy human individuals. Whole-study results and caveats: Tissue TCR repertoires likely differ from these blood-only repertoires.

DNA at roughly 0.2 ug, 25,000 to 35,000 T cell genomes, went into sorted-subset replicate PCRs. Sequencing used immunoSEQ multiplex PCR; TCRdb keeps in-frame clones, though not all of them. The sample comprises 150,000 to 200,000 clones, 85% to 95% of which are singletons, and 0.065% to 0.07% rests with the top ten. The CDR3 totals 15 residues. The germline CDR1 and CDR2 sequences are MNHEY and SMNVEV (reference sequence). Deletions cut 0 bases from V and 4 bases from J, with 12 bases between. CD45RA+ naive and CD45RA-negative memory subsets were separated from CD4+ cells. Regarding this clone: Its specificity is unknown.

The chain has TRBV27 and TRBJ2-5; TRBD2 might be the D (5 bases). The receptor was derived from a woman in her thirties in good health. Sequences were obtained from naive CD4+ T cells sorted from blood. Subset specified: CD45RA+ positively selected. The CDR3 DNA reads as TGTGCCAGCAGTTTATCAGGGCTAGCCGGAGAGACCCAGTACTTC. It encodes CASSLSGLAGETQYF.